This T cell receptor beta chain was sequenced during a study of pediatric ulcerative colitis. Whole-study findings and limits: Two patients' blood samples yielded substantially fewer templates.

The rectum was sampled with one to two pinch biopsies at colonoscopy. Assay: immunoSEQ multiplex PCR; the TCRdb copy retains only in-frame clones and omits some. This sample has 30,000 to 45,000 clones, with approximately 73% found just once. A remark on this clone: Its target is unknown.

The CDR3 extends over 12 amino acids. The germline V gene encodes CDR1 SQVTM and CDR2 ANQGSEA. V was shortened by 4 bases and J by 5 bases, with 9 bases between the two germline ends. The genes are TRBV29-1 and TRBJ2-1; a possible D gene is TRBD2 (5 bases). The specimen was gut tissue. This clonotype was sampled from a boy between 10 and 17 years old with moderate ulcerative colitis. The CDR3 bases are TGCAGCGTTGTCGGAGGTGACAATGAGCAGTTCTTC. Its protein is CSVVGGDNEQFF.